This record concerns one T cell receptor beta chain sequence. Its specificity is not known. Regarding time point: cycle 4 day 1 (C4D1), after 6 weeks of nivolumab. Relapses following autologous stem cell transplantation were seen in all patients, with brentuximab vedotin exposure varying. The data belong to a study of PD-1 blockade in classical Hodgkin lymphoma. Regarding the study as a whole: Any patient who commenced nivolumab under 1 year after ASCT was excluded. Diversity similar to that of newly diagnosed patients was seen at baseline in complete responders.

Per germline, CDR1 MNHEY and CDR2 SVGAGI. The CDR3 is 16 residues long. Trimming took 0 bases from V and 2 from J, leaving 13 bases between them. Generated by immunoSEQ multiplex PCR, the TCRdb table keeps only in-frame clones and is missing some. The table includes approximately 14,000 clones, roughly 80% detected once. This receptor was obtained from a human donor with classical Hodgkin lymphoma. The chain employs TRBV6-5 and TRBJ1-1, with D perhaps matching TRBD1 (6 bases). Sequenced here: peripheral blood mononuclear cells (PBMCs), sampled before the fourth cycle of nivolumab. CDR3 sequence reads: CASSYSGQRINTEAFF. CDR3 coding DNA: TGTGCCAGCAGTTACTCTGGACAGAGAATTAACACTGAAGCTTTCTTT.